The rows below give T cell receptor beta chains drawn from one sample of a study of beta chain features in type 1 diabetes. The data were produced by immunoSEQ multiplex PCR, yet TCRdb's version contains in-frame clones alone and is incomplete. The table records about 28,000 clones, roughly 56% of them present only once. The sequencing sample was made of Tregs from blood. Receptor source: a young woman with type 1 diabetes. CDR3s include the opening cysteine and the closing phenylalanine or tryptophan. The order of the fields is J gene, clone size, V gene, CDR3 protein. Size is stated for part of the rows, as once, few or many counts, or as a class when the clone is expanded.

J: TRBJ2-3
size: few
V: TRBV29-1
CDR3: CSEAGEGDTQYF

J: TRBJ1-1
size: few
V: TRBV7-9
CDR3: CASSLSPAGEDTEAFF

J: TRBJ1-4
size: .
V: TRBV10-3
CDR3: CAISASGTGDEKLFF

J: TRBJ1-2
size: .
V: TRBV14
CDR3: CASSQETWRQGFTF

J: TRBJ1-1
size: .
V: TRBV6-5
CDR3: CASSSRGHTEAFF

J: TRBJ2-1
size: .
V: TRBV19
CDR3: CASTFPGSNEQFF

J: TRBJ2-1
size: .
V: TRBV7-8
CDR3: CASSLSDEQFF

J: TRBJ2-1
size: .
V: TRBV20-1
CDR3: CSAIDRAEQFF

J: TRBJ1-2
size: .
V: TRBV7-2
CDR3: CASSLPTVYGYTF

J: TRBJ2-1
size: .
V: TRBV4-1
CDR3: CASSQDLQGREQFF

J: TRBJ2-7
size: .
V: TRBV2
CDR3: CASMPGTGVSYEQYF

J: TRBJ1-5
size: .
V: TRBV5-8
CDR3: CASSFGQVWLRGQPQHF

J: TRBJ2-1
size: .
V: TRBV7-9
CDR3: CASSPDRGTSGSYNEQFF

J: TRBJ2-3
size: .
V: TRBV14
CDR3: CASSFAGGDTQYF

J: TRBJ2-7
size: few
V: TRBV18
CDR3: CASSPSDRTYEQYF

J: TRBJ2-1
size: few
V: TRBV19
CDR3: CATKGGGSGHNEQFF

J: TRBJ2-4
size: .
V: TRBV18
CDR3: CASAAPQGDLAKNIQYF

J: TRBJ1-6
size: .
V: TRBV18
CDR3: CASSPGHTGDSPLHF

J: TRBJ1-2
size: .
V: TRBV29-1
CDR3: CSVGGTENYGYTF

J: TRBJ1-3
size: .
V: TRBV5-1
CDR3: CASSSGVHGNTIYF

J: TRBJ2-2
size: .
V: TRBV9
CDR3: CASSPWTGARTGELFF

J: TRBJ2-7
size: few
V: TRBV5-1
CDR3: CASSPGGDEQYF

J: TRBJ1-1
size: .
V: TRBV2
CDR3: CASSLTTVQGEAFF

J: TRBJ2-5
size: .
V: TRBV6-5
CDR3: CASSPRTGDGETQYF

J: TRBJ2-2
size: .
V: TRBV7-6
CDR3: CASSHSDSTGELFF

J: TRBJ1-1
size: .
V: TRBV19
CDR3: CASSIHGGANTEAFF

J: TRBJ2-3
size: .
V: TRBV30
CDR3: CAWSVLSGTDTQYF

J: TRBJ1-2
size: once
V: TRBV18
CDR3: CASSPVTGAEADGYTF

J: TRBJ2-1
size: .
V: TRBV7-8
CDR3: CASSLGGASGVRGEQFF

J: TRBJ2-3
size: few
V: TRBV29-1
CDR3: CSGRVSIVDTQYF

J: TRBJ2-2
size: .
V: TRBV30
CDR3: CASAGLGANTGELFF

J: TRBJ1-2
size: .
V: TRBV7-2
CDR3: CASSAAGSLLFGYTF

J: TRBJ2-4
size: .
V: TRBV6-1
CDR3: CASSELGTNSNIQYF

J: TRBJ1-1
size: few
V: TRBV30
CDR3: CAWRQGPEAFF

J: TRBJ2-5
size: .
V: TRBV7-9
CDR3: CASSLGQGETQYF

J: TRBJ2-1
size: few
V: TRBV29-1
CDR3: CSVPGQGANEQFF

J: TRBJ2-1
size: .
V: TRBV18
CDR3: CASFEGRAGEQFF

J: TRBJ2-1
size: few
V: TRBV7-2
CDR3: CASSLVRLAGGNEQFF

J: TRBJ2-1
size: few
V: TRBV5-6
CDR3: CASTEGGEQFF

J: TRBJ2-3
size: .
V: TRBV4-3
CDR3: CASSQGGRGADTQYF

J: TRBJ1-2
size: .
V: TRBV27
CDR3: CASSLYPHQGEHGYTF